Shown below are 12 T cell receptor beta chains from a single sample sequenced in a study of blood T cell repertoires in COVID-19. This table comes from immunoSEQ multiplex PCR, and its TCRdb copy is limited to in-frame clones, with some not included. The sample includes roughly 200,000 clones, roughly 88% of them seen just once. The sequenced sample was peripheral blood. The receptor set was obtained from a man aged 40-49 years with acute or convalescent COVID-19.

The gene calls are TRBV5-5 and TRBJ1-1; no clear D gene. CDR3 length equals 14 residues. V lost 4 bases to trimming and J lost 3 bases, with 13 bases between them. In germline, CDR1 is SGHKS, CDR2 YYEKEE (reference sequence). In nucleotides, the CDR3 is TGTGCCAGCAGCCCGAACGGTCCTCACACTGAAGCTTTCTTT. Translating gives CASSPNGPHTEAFF.

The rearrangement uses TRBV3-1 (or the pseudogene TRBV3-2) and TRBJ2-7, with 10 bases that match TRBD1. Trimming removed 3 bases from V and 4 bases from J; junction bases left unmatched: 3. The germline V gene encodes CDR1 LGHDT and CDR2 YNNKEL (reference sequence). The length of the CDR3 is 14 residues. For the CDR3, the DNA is TGTGCCAGCAGCCACCGGGACAGGGGATACGAGCAGTACTTC. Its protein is CASSHRDRGYEQYF.

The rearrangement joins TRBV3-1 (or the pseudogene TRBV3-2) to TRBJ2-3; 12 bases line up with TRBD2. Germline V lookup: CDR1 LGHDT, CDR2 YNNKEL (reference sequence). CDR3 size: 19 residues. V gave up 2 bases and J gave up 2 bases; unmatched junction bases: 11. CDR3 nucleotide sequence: TGTGCCAGCAGCCAACCCGGGACTAGCGGGTATCAAGACACAGATACGCAGTATTTT. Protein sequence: CASSQPGTSGYQDTDTQYF.

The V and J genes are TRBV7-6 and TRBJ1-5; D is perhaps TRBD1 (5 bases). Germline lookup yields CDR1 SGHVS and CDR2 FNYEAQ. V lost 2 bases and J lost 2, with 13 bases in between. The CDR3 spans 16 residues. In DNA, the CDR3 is TGTGCCAGCAGCTTAAGGGCAGGGCAGGGCAATCAGCCCCAGCATTTT. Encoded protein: CASSLRAGQGNQPQHF.

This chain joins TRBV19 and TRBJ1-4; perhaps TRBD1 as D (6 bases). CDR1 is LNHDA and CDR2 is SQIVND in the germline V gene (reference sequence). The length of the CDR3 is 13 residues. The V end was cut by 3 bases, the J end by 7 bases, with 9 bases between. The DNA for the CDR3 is TGTGCCAGTAGTATGGTCAGGGGTGAAAAACTGTTTTTT. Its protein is CASSMVRGEKLFF.

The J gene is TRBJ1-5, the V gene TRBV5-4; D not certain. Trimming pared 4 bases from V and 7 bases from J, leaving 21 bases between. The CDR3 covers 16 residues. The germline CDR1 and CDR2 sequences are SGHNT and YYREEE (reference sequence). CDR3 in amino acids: CASSPTRTGEDQPQHF. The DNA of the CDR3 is TGTGCCAGCAGCCCTACCCGGACCGGGGAAGACCAGCCCCAGCATTTT.

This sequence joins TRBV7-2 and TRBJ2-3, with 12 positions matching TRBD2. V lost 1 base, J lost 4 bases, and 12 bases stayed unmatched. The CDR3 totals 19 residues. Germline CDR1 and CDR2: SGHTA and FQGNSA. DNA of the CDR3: TGTGCCAGCAGCTTAGACCCCCGAACTAGCGGGAGGAGCGCAGATACGCAGTATTTT. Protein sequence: CASSLDPRTSGRSADTQYF.

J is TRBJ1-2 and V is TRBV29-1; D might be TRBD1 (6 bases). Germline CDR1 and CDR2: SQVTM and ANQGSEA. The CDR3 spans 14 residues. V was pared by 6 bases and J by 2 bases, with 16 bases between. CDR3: CSVTPGHRNYGYTF. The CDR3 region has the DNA TGCAGCGTGACCCCGGGACACAGGAACTATGGCTACACCTTC.

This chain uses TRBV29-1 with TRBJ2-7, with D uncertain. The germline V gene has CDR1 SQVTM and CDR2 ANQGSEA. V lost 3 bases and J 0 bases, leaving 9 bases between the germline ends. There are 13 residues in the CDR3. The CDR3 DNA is TGCAGCGTTGAGTCCACAACCTCCTACGAGCAGTACTTC. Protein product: CSVESTTSYEQYF.

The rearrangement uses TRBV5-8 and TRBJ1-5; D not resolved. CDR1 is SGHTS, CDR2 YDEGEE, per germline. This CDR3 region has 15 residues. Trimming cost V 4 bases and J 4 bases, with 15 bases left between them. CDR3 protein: CASSGYASANQPQHF. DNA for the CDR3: TGTGCCAGCAGCGGGTACGCTTCAGCGAATCAGCCCCAGCATTTT.

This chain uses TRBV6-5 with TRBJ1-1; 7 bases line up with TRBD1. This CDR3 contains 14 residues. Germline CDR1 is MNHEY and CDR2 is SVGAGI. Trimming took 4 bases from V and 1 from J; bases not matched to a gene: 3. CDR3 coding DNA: TGTGCCAGCAGTTTGGGACAGCGGAACACTGAAGCTTTCTTT. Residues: CASSLGQRNTEAFF.

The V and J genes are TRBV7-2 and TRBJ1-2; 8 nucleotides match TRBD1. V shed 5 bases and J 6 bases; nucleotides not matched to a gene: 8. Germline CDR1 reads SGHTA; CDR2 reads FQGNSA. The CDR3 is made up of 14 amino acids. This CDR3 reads CASSNDRQGNGYTF. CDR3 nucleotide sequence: TGTGCCAGCAGCAATGACCGACAGGGGAATGGCTACACCTTC.